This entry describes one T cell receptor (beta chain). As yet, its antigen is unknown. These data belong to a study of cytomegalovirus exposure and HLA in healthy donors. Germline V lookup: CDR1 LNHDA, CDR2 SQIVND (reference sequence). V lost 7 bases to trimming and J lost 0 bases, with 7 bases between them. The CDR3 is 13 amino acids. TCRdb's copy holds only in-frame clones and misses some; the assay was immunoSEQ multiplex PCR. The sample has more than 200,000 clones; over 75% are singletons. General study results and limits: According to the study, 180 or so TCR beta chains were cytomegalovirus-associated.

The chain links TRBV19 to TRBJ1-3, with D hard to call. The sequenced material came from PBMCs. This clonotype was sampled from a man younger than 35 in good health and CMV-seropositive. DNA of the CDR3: TGTGCCAGTAAGAAGGACTCTGGAAACACCATATATTTT. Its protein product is CASKKDSGNTIYF.